Listed here are 30 T cell receptor beta chains from one sample, sequenced in a study of blood T cell repertoires in COVID-19. The method was immunoSEQ multiplex PCR; TCRdb's version includes in-frame clones alone and lacks a portion of them. The table lists 40,000 to 60,000 clones, 75% to 85% of them singletons. Sequencing input: peripheral blood. The receptors originated from a human donor in a cohort sampled during active COVID-19.

The rearrangement joins TRBV5-6 to TRBJ2-3; D gene uncertain. Germline values: CDR1 SGHDT, CDR2 YYEEEE. V lost 0 bases and J 6 bases, leaving 5 bases between the germline ends. This CDR3 comprises 12 residues. DNA for the CDR3: TGTGCCAGCAGCTTGGTCTCCGATACGCAGTATTTT. It encodes CASSLVSDTQYF.

The genes are TRBV15 and TRBJ1-5; D is unresolved. CDR1 and CDR2 (germline): LNHNV, YYDKDF (reference sequence). This CDR3 has 14 residues. Trimming pared 3 bases from V and 1 base from J, leaving 7 bases between. CDR3 in amino acids: CATSREQSNQPQHF. CDR3 DNA sequence: TGTGCCACCAGCAGGGAGCAGAGCAATCAGCCCCAGCATTTT.

This chain joins TRBV3-1 (or the pseudogene TRBV3-2) and TRBJ1-1; D remains unclear. The CDR3 contains 14 residues. V shed 0 bases and J shed 3 bases, with 8 bases lying between them. Germline loops: CDR1 LGHDT, CDR2 YNNKEL (reference sequence). In nucleotides, the CDR3 is TGTGCCAGCAGCCAAGAGTACAGTTACACTGAAGCTTTCTTT. This translates into CASSQEYSYTEAFF.

The chain is built from TRBV14 and TRBJ2-7, with D possibly matching TRBD1 (5 bases). CDR3 length equals 14 residues. CDR1 and CDR2 from the germline V gene are SGHDN and FVKESK. V shed 2 bases and J shed 3 bases, with 11 bases lying between them. CDR3 nucleotides: TGTGCCAGCAGCCAACTAAGCAGGGTCTACGAGCAGTACTTC. This codes for CASSQLSRVYEQYF.

The chain uses TRBV7-2 and TRBJ1-6; D is unclear. The germline V gene encodes CDR1 SGHTA and CDR2 FQGNSA. V shed 0 bases and J shed 8 bases, with 14 bases lying between them. The CDR3 consists of 16 residues. CDR3 sequence: CASSLANPSAYSPLHF. CDR3 in DNA: TGTGCCAGCAGCTTAGCAAATCCCAGCGCGTATTCACCCCTCCACTTT.

This sequence joins TRBV9 and TRBJ2-7; TRBD2 matches at 9 bases. V was clipped by 0 bases and J by 6 bases; unmatched bases: 7. Looked up from germline, CDR1 is SGDLS and CDR2 is YYNGEE. CDR3 length equals 15 residues. The CDR3 loop is CASSVDGGLAGEQYF. CDR3 DNA sequence: TGTGCCAGCAGCGTAGATGGGGGACTAGCCGGCGAGCAGTACTTC.

This chain joins TRBV29-1 and TRBJ1-2; maybe TRBD1 (5 bases). The CDR3 contains 14 residues. Germline CDR1 and CDR2: SQVTM and ANQGSEA. The V end was cut by 4 bases, the J end by 3 bases, with 15 bases between. The CDR3 spells CSVVQTARDYGYTF. In DNA, the CDR3 is TGCAGCGTTGTGCAGACAGCCAGGGACTATGGCTACACCTTC.

This chain joins TRBV28 and TRBJ2-1; TRBD2 aligns across 9 bases. CDR1 and CDR2 from the germline V gene are MDHEN and SYDVKM. This CDR3 spans 16 amino acids. V shed 9 bases and J 4 bases; nucleotides not matched to a gene: 13. Here the CDR3 reads CASIRPGTSYYNEQFF. The CDR3 DNA is TGTGCCAGTATTCGACCCGGGACTAGCTATTACAATGAGCAGTTCTTC.

The gene calls are TRBV24-1 and TRBJ2-5, with 8 positions matching TRBD1. Germline CDR1 is KGHDR and CDR2 is SFDVKD. The CDR3 has 15 residues. With V trimmed by 3 bases and J by 4 bases, 6 bases remained unmatched. CDR3: CATSDSRGQGETQYF. In DNA, the CDR3 is TGTGCCACCAGTGATAGTCGAGGACAGGGAGAGACCCAGTACTTC.

The chain has TRBV28 and TRBJ1-2, with no clear D. The germline V and J ends were trimmed by 2 bases and 5 bases, with 9 bases remaining between them. CDR3 length: 13 amino acids. In germline, CDR1 is MDHEN, CDR2 SYDVKM. DNA of the CDR3: TGTGCCAGCAGTTTACTGCGGGCGTATGGCTACACCTTC. It codes for CASSLLRAYGYTF.

The chain is built from TRBV5-1 and TRBJ2-7, with D maybe TRBD1 (6 bases). Germline V gene sequence: CDR1 SGHRS, CDR2 YFSETQ. Between the trimmed V and J ends, which lost 3 bases and 0 bases, there was a span of 10 bases. The CDR3 length is 14 residues. CDR3 protein: CASSSTGTSYEQYF. CDR3 DNA sequence: TGCGCCAGCAGCTCGACAGGTACCTCCTACGAGCAGTACTTC.

V and J are TRBV12-5 and TRBJ2-7, with TRBD1 matching 7 bases. Germline assignment: CDR1 LGHNT and CDR2 FRNRAP. CDR3 length: 15 amino acids. The V gene end was trimmed by 2 bases and the J gene end by 4 bases; junction bases not matched to a gene: 8. Here the CDR3 DNA reads TGTGCTAGTGGTTTGTGGGACAGTTCAAGATACGAGCAGTACTTC. Its protein product is CASGLWDSSRYEQYF.

V is TRBV7-3 and J is TRBJ2-3, with 11 positions matching TRBD2. The ends lost 5 bases at V and 3 bases at J; junction bases unmatched: 7. The CDR3 extends over 16 amino acids. Germline V CDR1 and CDR2: SGHTA, FQGTGA. The chain's CDR3 is CASSIKLAGETDTQYF. In DNA, the CDR3 is TGTGCCAGCAGCATCAAACTAGCGGGGGAGACAGATACGCAGTATTTT.

The rearrangement joins TRBV6-5 to TRBJ2-7; 11 bases line up with TRBD1. Germline CDR1 is MNHEY and CDR2 is SVGAGI. Trimming cost V 7 bases and J 2 bases; bases outside gene matches: 4. The CDR3 covers 14 residues. In DNA form, the CDR3 reads TGTGCCAGCACCACGGGACAGGGGGCCTACGAGCAGTACTTC. Translation gives CASTTGQGAYEQYF.

J is TRBJ1-6 and V is TRBV11-3; D gene unclear. Germline V CDR1 and CDR2: SGHNT, YENEEA. V was pared by 3 bases and J by 7 bases, with 4 bases between. The CDR3 extends over 12 amino acids. In DNA, the CDR3 is TGTGCCAGCAGCTTTGTAAATTCACCCCTCCACTTT. Translation: CASSFVNSPLHF.

The rearrangement uses TRBV10-3 and TRBJ1-1; D not certain. Trimming left V 5 bases short and J 0 bases short, with 16 bases between. Germline V gene data show CDR1 as ENHRY and CDR2 as SYGVKD. The length of the CDR3 is 16 residues. CDR3 amino acids: CAISSARGAMNTEAFF. The CDR3 bases are TGTGCCATCAGTTCAGCCCGGGGAGCTATGAACACTGAAGCTTTCTTT.

The chain couples TRBV3-1 (or the pseudogene TRBV3-2) to TRBJ2-1; possibly TRBD2 for D (6 bases). Germline V gene sequence: CDR1 LGHDT, CDR2 YNNKEL (reference sequence). Trimming took off 0 bases at V and 7 bases at J, with 16 bases between the two ends. This CDR3 contains 16 residues. CDR3 loop: CASSQDHELALNEQFF. CDR3 bases: TGTGCCAGCAGCCAAGATCATGAACTAGCTTTGAATGAGCAGTTCTTC.

The genes are TRBV5-1 and TRBJ2-2, with 7 bases that match TRBD2. The CDR3 totals 16 residues. Germline V gene data show CDR1 as SGHRS and CDR2 as YFSETQ. With 0 bases clipped from V and 4 bases from J, the junction kept 6 bases outside the gene matches. For the CDR3, the DNA is TGCGCCAGCAGCTTGGGATGGGGAGGGCCCACCGGGGAGCTGTTTTTT. Translated: CASSLGWGGPTGELFF.

This rearrangement joins TRBV7-2 to TRBJ2-1; D is uncertain. Germline CDR1 reads SGHTA; CDR2 reads FQGNSA. The CDR3 loop spans 15 amino acids. Trimming took 3 bases from V and 4 from J, leaving 13 bases between them. The CDR3 nucleotides read TGTGCCAGCAGCTTTGATAGTGGGCCGTACAATGAGCAGTTCTTC. Translation gives CASSFDSGPYNEQFF.

This chain links TRBV7-3 with TRBJ2-1; 9 bases align to TRBD2. V trimming: 5 bases; J trimming: 7 bases; junction bases outside the gene matches: 9. The CDR3 extends over 15 amino acids. Germline values: CDR1 SGHTA, CDR2 FQGTGA. CDR3 in amino acids: CASSDTSGLGNEQFF. CDR3 nucleotides: TGTGCCAGCAGCGACACTAGCGGGCTGGGGAATGAGCAGTTCTTC.

The chain recombines TRBV10-3 with TRBJ1-2; 9 bases fit TRBD1. CDR1 and CDR2 from the germline V gene are ENHRY and SYGVKD. There are 12 residues in the CDR3. After removal of 6 bases from V and 6 bases from J, the junction contained 2 bases not matched to a gene. CDR3 sequence reads: CAISRTGDGYTF. DNA of the CDR3: TGTGCCATCAGCCGGACAGGGGATGGCTACACCTTC.

V usage is TRBV5-6 and J usage is TRBJ2-1, with no clear D. The CDR3 sequence is 12 residues long. The V gene lost 1 base and the J gene lost 5 bases, with 4 bases spanning the gap. Germline V gene sequence: CDR1 SGHDT, CDR2 YYEEEE. The CDR3 loop is CASSLRDNEQFF. The CDR3 DNA sequence: TGTGCCAGCAGCTTGCGCGACAATGAGCAGTTCTTC.

V is TRBV2 and J is TRBJ1-5; 8 nucleotides align to TRBD1. CDR3 length: 15 residues. V lost 7 bases and J lost 2; bases outside the gene matches: 7. Germline CDR1 and CDR2: SNHLY and FYNNEI. Here the CDR3 reads CASKDRGRGNQPQHF. The DNA of the CDR3 is TGTGCCAGCAAAGACAGGGGAAGGGGCAATCAGCCCCAGCATTTT. The whole variable domain, filled in from reference TRBV2 and TRBJ1-5, reads EPEVTQTPSHQVTQMGQEVILRCVPISNHLYFYWYRQILGQKVEFLVSFYNNEISEKSEIFDDQFSVERPDGSNFTLKIRSTKLEDSAMYFCASKDRGRGNQPQHFGDGTRLSIL.

The rearrangement uses TRBV7-2 and TRBJ2-7; tentative D call: TRBD2 (7 bases). Trimming cost V 5 bases and J 3 bases, with 20 bases left between them. The CDR3 is made up of 16 amino acids. CDR1 is SGHTA and CDR2 is FQGNSA in the germline V gene. CDR3 sequence reads: CASSPGRGSGHYEQYF. The CDR3 DNA sequence: TGTGCCAGCAGCCCAGGGAGGGGGTCTGGCCACTACGAGCAGTACTTC. Filled out from reference TRBV7-2 and TRBJ2-7, the complete variable domain reads GAGVSQSPSNKVTEKGKDVELRCDPISGHTALYWYRQSLGQGLEFLIYFQGNSAPDKSGLPSDRFSAERTGGSVSTLTIQRTQQEDSAVYLCASSPGRGSGHYEQYFGPGTRLTVT.

The chain joins TRBV18 to TRBJ1-4, with 7 nucleotides matching TRBD1. The CDR3 runs 15 residues. Losses at the gene ends were 2 bases for V and 7 bases for J; bases not matched to a gene: 7. Germline V gives CDR1 KGHSH, CDR2 LQKENI. CDR3 DNA sequence: TGTGCCAGCTCACCAATGGGACAGAGTTTTGAAAAACTGTTTTTT. It specifies CASSPMGQSFEKLFF.

This clone has a count of ten or more. V and J are TRBV7-6 and TRBJ1-4; 7 bases align to TRBD1. Unmatched junction bases numbered 7, after V lost 1 base and J lost 8 bases. Germline CDR1 SGHVS, CDR2 FNYEAQ. The CDR3 length is 15 residues. The CDR3 loop is CASSLGTGLREKLFF. The CDR3 DNA sequence: TGTGCCAGCAGCTTAGGGACAGGCTTGAGGGAAAAACTGTTTTTT.

The gene calls are TRBV6-5 and TRBJ1-6; 7 nucleotides line up with TRBD1. This CDR3 region has 13 residues. The J segment lost 6 bases and the V segment lost 8 bases, leaving 4 bases of the junction unmatched. CDR1 MNHEY and CDR2 SVGAGI come from the germline V gene. Here the CDR3 reads CASQTGFNSPLHF. CDR3 nucleotide sequence: TGTGCCAGCCAGACAGGGTTTAATTCACCCCTCCACTTT.

The rearrangement joins TRBV6-4 to TRBJ1-1; the D gene is possibly TRBD1 (6 bases). Trimming took off 3 bases at V and 5 bases at J, with 10 bases between the two ends. The CDR3 length is 13 residues. Germline V gives CDR1 MRHNA, CDR2 SNTAGT. The CDR3 loop reads CASSEKGGTEAFF. CDR3 sequence (DNA): TGTGCCAGCAGTGAGAAAGGGGGAACTGAAGCTTTCTTT.

The chain combines TRBV5-1 with TRBJ2-1, with TRBD2 as a possible D gene (5 bases). Trimming took 1 base from V and 10 from J, leaving 9 bases between them. The CDR3 runs to 12 residues. Germline-derived CDR1 and CDR2 are SGHRS and YFSETQ. CDR3 sequence reads: CASSLTRGEQFF. As DNA, the CDR3 is TGCGCCAGCAGCTTGACCCGCGGGGAGCAGTTCTTC.

The chain combines TRBV28 with TRBJ1-4; D might be TRBD1 (6 bases). Germline CDR1 is MDHEN and CDR2 is SYDVKM. V was clipped by 7 bases and J by 6 bases, with 12 bases between them. CDR3 size: 13 residues. The DNA for the CDR3 is TGTGCCAGCAAAGGGGGTCAGGATGAAAAACTGTTTTTT. Its translation is CASKGGQDEKLFF.